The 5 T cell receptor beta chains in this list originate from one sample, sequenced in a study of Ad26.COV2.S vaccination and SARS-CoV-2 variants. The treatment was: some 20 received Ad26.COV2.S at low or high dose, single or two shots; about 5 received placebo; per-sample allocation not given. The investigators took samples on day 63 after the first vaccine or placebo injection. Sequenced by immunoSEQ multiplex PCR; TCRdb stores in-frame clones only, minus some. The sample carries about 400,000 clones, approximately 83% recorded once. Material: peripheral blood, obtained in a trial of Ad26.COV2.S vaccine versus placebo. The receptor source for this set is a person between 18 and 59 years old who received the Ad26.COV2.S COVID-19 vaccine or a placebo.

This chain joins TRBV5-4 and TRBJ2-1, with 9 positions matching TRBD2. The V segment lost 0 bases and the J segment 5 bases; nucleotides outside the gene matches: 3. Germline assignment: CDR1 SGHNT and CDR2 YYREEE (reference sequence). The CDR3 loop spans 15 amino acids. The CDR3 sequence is CASSLGLAANNEQFF. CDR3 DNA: TGTGCCAGCAGCTTGGGACTAGCGGCAAACAATGAGCAGTTCTTC.

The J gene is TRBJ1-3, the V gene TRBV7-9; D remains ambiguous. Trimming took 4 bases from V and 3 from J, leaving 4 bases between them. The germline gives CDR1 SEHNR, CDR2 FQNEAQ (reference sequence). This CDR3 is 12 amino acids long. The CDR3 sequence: CASSYGGNTIYF. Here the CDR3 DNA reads TGTGCCAGCAGCTATGGTGGAAACACCATATATTTT. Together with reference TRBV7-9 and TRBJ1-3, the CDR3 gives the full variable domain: DTGVSQNPRHKITKRGQNVTFRCDPISEHNRLYWYRQTLGQGPEFLTYFQNEAQLEKSRLLSDRFSAERPKGSFSTLEIQRTEQGDSAMYLCASSYGGNTIYFGEGSWLTVV.

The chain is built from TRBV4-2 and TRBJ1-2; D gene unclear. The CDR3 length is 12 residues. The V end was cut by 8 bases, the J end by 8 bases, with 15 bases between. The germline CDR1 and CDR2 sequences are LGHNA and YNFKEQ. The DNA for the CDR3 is TGTGCCAGCGGGATGGTAGGCTACGGCTACACCTTC. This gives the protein CASGMVGYGYTF.

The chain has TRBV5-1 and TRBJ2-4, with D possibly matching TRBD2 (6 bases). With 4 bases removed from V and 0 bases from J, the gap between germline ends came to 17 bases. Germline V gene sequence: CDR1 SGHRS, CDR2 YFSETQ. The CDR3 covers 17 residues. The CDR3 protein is CASSPRGLKEAKNIQYF. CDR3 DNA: TGCGCCAGCAGCCCGCGGGGCCTAAAGGAAGCCAAAAACATTCAGTACTTC.

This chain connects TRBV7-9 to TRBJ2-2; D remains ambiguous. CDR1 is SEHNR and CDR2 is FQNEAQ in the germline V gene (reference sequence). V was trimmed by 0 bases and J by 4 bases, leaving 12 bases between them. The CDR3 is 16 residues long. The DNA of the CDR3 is TGTGCCAGCAGCTTAGCTTCGTGCGATTCCACCGGGGAGCTGTTTTTT. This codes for CASSLASCDSTGELFF.